This T cell receptor (beta chain) derives from a study of blood T cell repertoires in COVID-19. Trimming shortened V by 1 base and J by 8 bases, and 15 bases separated the two germline ends. This CDR3 is built from 14 residues. Sequencing was performed with immunoSEQ multiplex PCR; in TCRdb, only in-frame clones are kept and a portion is missing. The sample includes under 70,000 clones, 80% to 85% seen only once; the top ten take 10% to 15%. The gene calls are TRBV5-3 and TRBJ1-2; the D is unclear. TRBV5-3 falls under the ORF class, with uncertain function. Sequenced: peripheral blood. The origin of this receptor is a woman aged 80 or over with acute or convalescent COVID-19. CDR3 region: CARSLQDLPRGYTF. DNA of the CDR3: TGTGCCAGAAGCTTGCAGGATCTTCCACGGGGCTACACCTTC.